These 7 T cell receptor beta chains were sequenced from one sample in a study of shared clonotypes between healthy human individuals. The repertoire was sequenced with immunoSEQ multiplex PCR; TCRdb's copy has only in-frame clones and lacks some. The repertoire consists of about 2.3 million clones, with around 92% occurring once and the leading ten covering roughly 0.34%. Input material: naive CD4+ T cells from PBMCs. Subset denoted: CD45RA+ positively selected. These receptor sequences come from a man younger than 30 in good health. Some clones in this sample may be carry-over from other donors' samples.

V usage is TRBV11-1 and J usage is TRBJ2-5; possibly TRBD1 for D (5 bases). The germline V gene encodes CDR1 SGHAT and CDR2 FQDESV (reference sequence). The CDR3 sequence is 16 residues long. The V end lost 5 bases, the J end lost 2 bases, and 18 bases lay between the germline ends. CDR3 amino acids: CASSPPRQGGQETQYF. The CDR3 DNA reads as TGTGCCAGCAGCCCCCCACGCCAGGGTGGACAAGAGACCCAGTACTTC.

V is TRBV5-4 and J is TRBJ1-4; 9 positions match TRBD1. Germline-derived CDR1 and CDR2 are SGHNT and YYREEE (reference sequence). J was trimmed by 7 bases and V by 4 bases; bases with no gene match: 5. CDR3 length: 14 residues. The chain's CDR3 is CASSQQGAGEKLFF. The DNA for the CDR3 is TGTGCCAGCAGCCAACAGGGGGCCGGTGAAAAACTGTTTTTT.

The CDR3 sequence: CASSLPMPNEQFF. The CDR3 DNA reads TGTGCCAGCAGCCTCCCCATGCCCAATGAGCAGTTCTTC. V usage is TRBV14 and J usage is TRBJ2-1; D remains ambiguous. This CDR3 contains 13 residues. Germline V CDR1 and CDR2: SGHDN, FVKESK. Trimming removed 4 bases at V and 6 bases at J, with 10 bases between.

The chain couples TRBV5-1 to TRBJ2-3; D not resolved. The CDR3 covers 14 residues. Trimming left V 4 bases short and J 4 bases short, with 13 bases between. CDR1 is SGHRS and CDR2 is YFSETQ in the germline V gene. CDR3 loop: CASSPLTQPDTQYF. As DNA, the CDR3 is TGCGCCAGCAGCCCTCTAACCCAGCCAGATACGCAGTATTTT. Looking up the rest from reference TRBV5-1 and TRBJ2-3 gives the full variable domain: KAGVTQTPRYLIKTRGQQVTLSCSPISGHRSVSWYQQTPGQGLQFLFEYFSETQRNKGNFPGRFSGRQFSNSRSEMNVSTLELGDSALYLCASSPLTQPDTQYFGPGTRLTVL.

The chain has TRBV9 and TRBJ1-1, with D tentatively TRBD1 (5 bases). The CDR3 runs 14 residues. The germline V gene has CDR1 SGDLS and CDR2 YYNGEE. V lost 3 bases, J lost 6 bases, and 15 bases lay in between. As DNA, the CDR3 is TGTGCCAGCAGCGCCCGAGTGGGGGGTGCTGAAGCTTTCTTT. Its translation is CASSARVGGAEAFF.

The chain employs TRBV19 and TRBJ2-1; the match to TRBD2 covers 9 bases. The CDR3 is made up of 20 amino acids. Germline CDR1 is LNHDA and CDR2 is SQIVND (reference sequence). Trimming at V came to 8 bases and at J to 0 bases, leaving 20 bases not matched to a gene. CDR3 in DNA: TGTGCCAGTTCAAAAAGGGGAATAGCGGGAGCCCTGAGCTCCTACAATGAGCAGTTCTTC. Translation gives CASSKRGIAGALSSYNEQFF.

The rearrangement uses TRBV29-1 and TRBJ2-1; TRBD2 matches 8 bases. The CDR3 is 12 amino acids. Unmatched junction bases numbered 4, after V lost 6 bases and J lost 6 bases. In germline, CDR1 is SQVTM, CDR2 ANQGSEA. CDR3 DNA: TGCAGCGTCGGCGGGGGGAGCAATGAGCAGTTCTTC. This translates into CSVGGGSNEQFF.